This entry concerns a single T cell receptor (beta chain). Its target is unknown. This sample is part of a study of PD-1 blockade in classical Hodgkin lymphoma. Study conclusions and caveats: Possibly reflecting disease activity or prior therapy, repertoire differences have causes that remain undefined. Lower baseline TCR diversity was reported for newly diagnosed patients than for healthy donors.

Every patient was affected by relapse after autologous stem cell transplantation, while exposure to brentuximab vedotin was not uniform. Reported best responses ranged across complete response, partial response or progressive disease. The protocol was immunoSEQ multiplex PCR, while the TCRdb copy is restricted to in-frame clones and leaves out a portion. The sample carries fewer than 90,000 clones, roughly 89% recorded once. There are 13 residues in the CDR3. With 0 bases removed from V and 11 bases from J, the gap between germline ends came to 11 bases. Germline-derived CDR1 and CDR2 are LNHNV and YYDKDF (reference sequence).

Here the sequenced sample was peripheral blood mononuclear cells (PBMCs), taken at baseline. The V gene is TRBV15, the J gene TRBJ2-1, with a weak D call TRBD2 (6 bases). The sequence came from a human donor with classical Hodgkin lymphoma. This CDR3 reads CATSRDGTPQQFF. For the CDR3, the DNA is TGTGCCACCAGCAGAGATGGGACTCCTCAGCAGTTCTTC.